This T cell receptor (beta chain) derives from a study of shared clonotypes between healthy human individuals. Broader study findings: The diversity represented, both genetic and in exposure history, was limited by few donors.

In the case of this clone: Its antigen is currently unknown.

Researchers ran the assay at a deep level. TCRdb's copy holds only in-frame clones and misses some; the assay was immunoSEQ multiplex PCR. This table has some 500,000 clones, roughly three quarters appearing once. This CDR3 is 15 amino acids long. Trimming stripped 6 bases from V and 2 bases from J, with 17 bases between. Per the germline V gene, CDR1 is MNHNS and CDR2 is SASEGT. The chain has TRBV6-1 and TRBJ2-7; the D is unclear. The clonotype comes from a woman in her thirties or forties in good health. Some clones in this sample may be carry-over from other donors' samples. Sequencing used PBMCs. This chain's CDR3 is CASRIMTGNAYEQYF. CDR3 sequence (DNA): TGTGCCAGCAGAATCATGACTGGAAATGCCTACGAGCAGTACTTC.